This is a list of T cell receptor beta chains from one sample in a study of blood T cell repertoires in COVID-19. Repertoires were generated with immunoSEQ multiplex PCR, while TCRdb's copy carries only in-frame clones and drops some. The data hold 350,000 to 500,000 clones, with over 75% observed a single time. The sample comprised PBMCs or T cells enriched from blood (not recorded which). These receptor sequences come from a young woman who had been exposed to COVID-19. The CDR3 runs from the conserved cysteine through the conserved F or W. Each record gives: D gene, J gene, clone size, CDR3 length, V gene, CDR3 protein, CDR3 DNA. D genes are given only for firm matches. Clone size, where shown, is once, few, many, or a class for clones that have expanded.

TRBD1	TRBJ2-7	NA	11	TRBV30	CAGTEDYEQYF	TGTGCCGGGACAGAAGACTACGAGCAGTACTTC
NA	TRBJ1-1	NA	14	TRBV7-9	CASSLVLGNTEAFF	TGTGCCAGCAGCTTGGTTTTGGGCAACACTGAAGCTTTCTTT
TRBD1	TRBJ1-3	NA	15	TRBV11-2	CASSRQGNSGNTIYF	TGTGCCAGCAGCAGACAGGGGAACTCTGGAAACACCATATATTTT
TRBD1	TRBJ2-2	NA	19	TRBV7-9	CASSRIRDREAYWAGELFF	TGTGCCAGCAGCCGGATCCGGGACAGGGAGGCTTATTGGGCCGGGGAGCTGTTTTTT
NA	TRBJ2-3	once	17	TRBV5-1	CASSLTSGPSATDTQYF	TGCGCCAGCAGCTTGACTAGTGGCCCATCGGCCACAGATACGCAGTATTTT
TRBD2	TRBJ2-7	NA	16	TRBV9	CASSSQRPGGPGEQYF	TGTGCCAGCAGCTCCCAGAGGCCGGGAGGGCCCGGCGAGCAGTACTTC
NA	TRBJ1-1	NA	14	TRBV9	CASSPSRFDTEAFF	TGTGCCAGCAGCCCCTCCAGGTTTGACACTGAAGCTTTCTTT
NA	TRBJ2-7	NA	15	TRBV27	CASSPLRRGPDEQYF	TGTGCCAGCAGTCCCCTTCGCAGGGGCCCTGACGAGCAGTACTTC
NA	TRBJ2-7	few	11	TRBV7-9	CASRSGGEQYF	TGTGCCAGCAGAAGCGGAGGCGAGCAGTACTTC
NA	TRBJ1-4	once	15	TRBV27	CASSLSNVVNEKLFF	TGTGCCAGCAGTTTATCTAACGTAGTTAATGAAAAACTGTTTTTT
NA	TRBJ2-4	NA	13	TRBV2	CASSDPGENIQYF	TGTGCCAGCAGTGACCCAGGGGAAAACATTCAGTACTTC
NA	TRBJ2-7	NA	16	TRBV28	CASSPSGVGTGYEQYF	TGTGCCAGCAGTCCCTCCGGGGTGGGGACTGGCTACGAGCAGTACTTC
NA	TRBJ1-1	NA	14	TRBV9	CASSVRGDVSEAFF	TGTGCCAGCAGCGTACGGGGGGATGTCTCTGAAGCTTTCTTT
NA	TRBJ2-3	NA	11	TRBV20-1	CSAMLADTQYF	TGCAGTGCTATGTTAGCAGATACGCAGTATTTT
NA	TRBJ2-3	NA	13	TRBV28	CASTGSEAGTQYF	TGTGCCAGCACCGGGAGCGAGGCGGGTACGCAGTATTTT
NA	TRBJ1-1	once	13	TRBV28	CASSSVSPPEAFF	TGTGCCAGCAGCTCCGTCTCCCCCCCCGAAGCTTTCTTT
TRBD1	TRBJ1-2	few	16	TRBV5-5	CASSGGTGLSLYGYTF	TGTGCCAGCAGCGGAGGGACAGGACTTTCCCTCTATGGCTACACCTTC
NA	TRBJ2-2	once	15	TRBV18	CASSPWGANTGELFF	TGTGCCAGCTCACCCTGGGGGGCGAACACCGGGGAGCTGTTTTTT
NA	TRBJ1-1	NA	15	TRBV6-5	CASSYRRGWGTEAFF	TGTGCCAGCAGTTACAGAAGGGGTTGGGGCACTGAAGCTTTCTTT
NA	TRBJ1-1	NA	12	TRBV30	CAWSEQSTEAFF	TGTGCCTGGAGTGAACAGAGCACTGAAGCTTTCTTT
NA	TRBJ1-2	NA	13	TRBV15	CATSGQGNYGYTF	TGTGCCACCAGCGGGCAGGGGAACTATGGCTACACCTTC
NA	TRBJ1-1	NA	18	TRBV4-1	CASSQDPIAGKTNTEAFF	TGCGCCAGCAGCCAAGATCCGATCGCAGGGAAGACGAACACTGAAGCTTTCTTT
NA	TRBJ1-5	NA	15	TRBV2	CASSRRGAYNQPQHF	TGTGCCAGCAGTCGACGGGGGGCATACAATCAGCCCCAGCATTTT
TRBD2	TRBJ2-5	NA	18	TRBV18	CASSPYGTSGRGQETQYF	TGTGCCAGCTCACCCTACGGGACTAGCGGGAGGGGCCAAGAGACCCAGTACTTC
TRBD1	TRBJ1-2	NA	15	TRBV15	CATSPNGDSPYGYTF	TGTGCCACCAGCCCAAACGGGGACAGCCCCTATGGCTACACCTTC
TRBD2	TRBJ2-7	NA	16	TRBV5-4	CASSSEPGTSFYEQYF	TGTGCCAGCAGCTCCGAACCCGGGACTAGCTTCTACGAGCAGTACTTC
NA	TRBJ1-2	NA	15	TRBV7-3	CASSLKGGDGYGYTF	TGTGCCAGCAGCTTAAAAGGGGGAGACGGCTATGGCTACACCTTC
TRBD1	TRBJ1-2	NA	14	TRBV6-2/TRBV6-3	CASSYPGQGDGYTF	TGTGCCAGCAGTTACCCAGGACAGGGCGATGGCTACACCTTC
NA	TRBJ2-2	many	14	TRBV7-9	CASSGLTNTGELFF	TGTGCCAGCAGCGGACTAACGAACACCGGGGAGCTGTTTTTT
NA	TRBJ2-2	NA	19	TRBV3-1/TRBV3-2	CASSQDLRSGQGPFGELFF	NA
TRBD2	TRBJ2-2	NA	17	TRBV18	CASSQGTSGRYTGELFF	TGTGCCAGCTCACAGGGGACTAGCGGGAGATACACCGGGGAGCTGTTTTTT
TRBD1	TRBJ2-7	few	14	TRBV25-1	CASSERTGSYEQYF	TGTGCCAGCAGTGAAAGGACAGGGTCCTACGAGCAGTACTTC
TRBD1	TRBJ1-2	NA	15	TRBV28	CASSSPPGGVYGYTF	TGTGCCAGCAGTTCTCCACCAGGGGGTGTCTATGGCTACACCTTC
NA	TRBJ2-3	NA	18	TRBV4-1	CASSLSSVLSGSTDTQYF	TGCGCCAGCAGCCTGAGCTCGGTCCTTAGCGGTAGCACAGATACGCAGTATTTT
NA	TRBJ2-3	NA	14	TRBV5-1	CASSLGTATDTQYF	TGCGCCAGCAGCTTGGGTACAGCAACAGATACGCAGTATTTT
NA	TRBJ2-7	once	15	TRBV10-3	CAISESVGSGYEQYF	TGTGCCATCAGTGAGTCTGTGGGGAGCGGCTACGAGCAGTACTTC
TRBD2	TRBJ2-7	NA	16	TRBV28	CASSLTAGLASYEQYF	TGTGCCAGCAGTTTAACAGCGGGACTAGCATCCTACGAGCAGTACTTC
NA	TRBJ1-2	NA	13	TRBV9	CASSPQDRYGYTF	TGTGCCAGCAGCCCACAGGATCGCTATGGCTACACCTTC
TRBD1	TRBJ1-1	few	11	TRBV19	CASIGQGEAFF	TGTGCCAGTATAGGACAGGGCGAAGCTTTCTTT
TRBD1	TRBJ2-7	NA	12	TRBV19	CASSSPSGQGYF	TGTGCCAGTAGTAGCCCCTCGGGACAGGGGTACTTC
TRBD1	TRBJ2-7	NA	15	TRBV7-6	CASSLTGGPAYEQYF	TGTGCCAGCAGCTTAACAGGGGGCCCAGCCTACGAGCAGTACTTC
TRBD1	TRBJ1-1	NA	16	TRBV19	CASRGQGARLNTEAFF	TGTGCCAGTAGGGGACAGGGGGCGAGGTTGAACACTGAAGCTTTCTTT
NA	TRBJ1-2	NA	13	TRBV11-2	CASSLGANYGYTF	TGTGCCAGCAGCTTAGGGGCGAACTATGGCTACACCTTC
TRBD1	TRBJ2-7	NA	13	TRBV6-6	CASSRTGDYEQYF	TGTGCCAGCAGTAGGACAGGAGACTACGAGCAGTACTTC
TRBD1	TRBJ1-5	NA	13	TRBV30	CAWSTGGDQPQHF	TGTGCCTGGAGTACAGGGGGCGATCAGCCCCAGCATTTT
NA	TRBJ1-1	NA	15	TRBV5-6	CASSFGPPLNTEAFF	TGTGCCAGCAGCTTTGGGCCACCCCTGAACACTGAAGCTTTCTTT
NA	TRBJ1-6	NA	13	TRBV2	CARRGLMDSPLHF	TGTGCCCGCAGGGGACTCATGGATTCACCCCTCCACTTT
TRBD1	TRBJ2-2	NA	16	TRBV14	CASSHDRGYNTGELFF	TGTGCCAGCAGCCATGACAGGGGGTATAACACCGGGGAGCTGTTTTTT
NA	TRBJ1-6	NA	17	TRBV4-3	CASSQVDTANYNSPLHF	TGCGCCAGCAGCCAAGTGGATACAGCCAACTATAATTCACCCCTCCACTTT
TRBD2	TRBJ2-1	NA	16	TRBV9	CASSVERVAGGGEQFF	TGTGCCAGCAGCGTAGAAAGGGTCGCGGGGGGCGGTGAGCAGTTCTTC
TRBD1	TRBJ2-7	NA	17	TRBV4-3	CASSQVALTGTDYEQYF	TGCGCCAGCAGCCAAGTTGCTCTGACAGGGACAGACTACGAGCAGTACTTC
TRBD1	TRBJ1-2	NA	14	TRBV28	CASSGRDRVYGYTF	TGTGCCAGCAGTGGTCGGGACAGGGTCTATGGCTACACCTTC
NA	TRBJ1-2	NA	13	TRBV9	CASSVACVYGYTF	TGTGCCAGCAGCGTAGCGTGCGTTTATGGCTACACCTTC
NA	TRBJ1-2	NA	13	TRBV5-5	CASSLGQTYGYTF	TGTGCCAGCAGCCTAGGACAGACCTATGGCTACACCTTC
NA	TRBJ1-2	NA	14	TRBV5-5	CASSLDRIDWGYTF	TGTGCCAGCAGCTTGGACAGAATAGATTGGGGCTACACCTTC
TRBD2	TRBJ2-7	NA	15	TRBV28	CASSALAKNPYEQYF	TGTGCCAGCAGTGCACTAGCGAAAAACCCCTACGAGCAGTACTTC
TRBD1	TRBJ1-1	few	12	TRBV18	CASSLTRGTAFF	TGTGCCAGCTCACTTACCAGGGGGACAGCTTTCTTT
NA	TRBJ1-2	few	11	TRBV20-1	CSTRDNYGYTF	TGCAGTACGAGGGATAACTATGGCTACACCTTC
TRBD2	TRBJ2-1	NA	19	TRBV19	CASSIMSGARISSYNEQFF	TGTGCCAGTAGTATAATGAGCGGGGCCCGGATCAGCTCCTACAATGAGCAGTTCTTC
NA	TRBJ2-1	NA	14	TRBV4-2	CASSQERVNNEQFF	TGTGCCAGCAGCCAAGAGAGAGTTAACAATGAGCAGTTCTTC